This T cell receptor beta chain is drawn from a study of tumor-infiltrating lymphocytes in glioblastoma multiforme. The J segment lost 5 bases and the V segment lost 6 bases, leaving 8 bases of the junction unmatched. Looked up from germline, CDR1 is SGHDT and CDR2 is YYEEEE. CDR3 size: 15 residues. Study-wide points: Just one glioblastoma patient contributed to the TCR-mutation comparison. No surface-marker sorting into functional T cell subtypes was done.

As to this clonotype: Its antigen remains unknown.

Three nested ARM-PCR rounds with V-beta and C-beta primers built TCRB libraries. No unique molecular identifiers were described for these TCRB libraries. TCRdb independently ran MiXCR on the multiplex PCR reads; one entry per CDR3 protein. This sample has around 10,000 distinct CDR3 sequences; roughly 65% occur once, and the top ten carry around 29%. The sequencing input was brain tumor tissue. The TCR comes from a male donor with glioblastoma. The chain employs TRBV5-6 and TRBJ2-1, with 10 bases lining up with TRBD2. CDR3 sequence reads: CASIRSGRAHNEQFF. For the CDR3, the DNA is TGTGCCAGCATCCGAAGCGGGAGGGCTCACAATGAGCAGTTCTTC.